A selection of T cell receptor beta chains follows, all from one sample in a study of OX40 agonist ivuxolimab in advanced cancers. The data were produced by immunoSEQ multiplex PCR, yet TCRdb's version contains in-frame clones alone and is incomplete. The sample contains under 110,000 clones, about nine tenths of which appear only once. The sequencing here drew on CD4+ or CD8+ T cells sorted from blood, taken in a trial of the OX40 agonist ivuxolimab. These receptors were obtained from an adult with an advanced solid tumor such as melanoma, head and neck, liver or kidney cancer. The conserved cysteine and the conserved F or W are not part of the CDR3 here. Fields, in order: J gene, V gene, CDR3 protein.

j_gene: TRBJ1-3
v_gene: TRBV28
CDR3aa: ASSQGLGNTIY

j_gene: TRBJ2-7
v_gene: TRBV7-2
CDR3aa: ASSLGRAPPY

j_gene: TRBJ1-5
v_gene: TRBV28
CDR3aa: ASRQGSQPQH

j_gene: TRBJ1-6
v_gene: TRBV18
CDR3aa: ASSPASEGNSPLH

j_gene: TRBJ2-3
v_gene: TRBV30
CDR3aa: AWSAQRGGDTQY

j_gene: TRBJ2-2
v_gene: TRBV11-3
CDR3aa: ASSLSRGFEELF

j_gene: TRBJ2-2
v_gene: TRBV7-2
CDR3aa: ASSFPSGTGANTGELF

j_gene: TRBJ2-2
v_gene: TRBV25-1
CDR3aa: ASSERIGTTGELF

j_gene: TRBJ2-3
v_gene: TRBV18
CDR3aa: ASSPRWASGDLTDTQY

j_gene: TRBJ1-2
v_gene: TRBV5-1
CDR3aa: ASSSELMGGYT

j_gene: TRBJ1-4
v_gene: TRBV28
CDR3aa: ASSLPGEKLF

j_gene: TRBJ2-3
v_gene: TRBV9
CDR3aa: ASSALGRSETDTQY

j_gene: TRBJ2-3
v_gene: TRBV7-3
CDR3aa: ASSTPLTDTQY

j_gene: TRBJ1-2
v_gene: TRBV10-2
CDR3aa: ASGGRDGSDYGYT

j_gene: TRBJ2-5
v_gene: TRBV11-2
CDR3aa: ASSFRLAQETQY

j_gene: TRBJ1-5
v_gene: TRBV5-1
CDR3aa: ASSLDGGREQPQH

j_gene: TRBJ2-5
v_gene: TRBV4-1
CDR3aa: ASSQPGHWEETQY

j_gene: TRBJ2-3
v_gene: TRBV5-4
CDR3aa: ASAGGTTDTQY

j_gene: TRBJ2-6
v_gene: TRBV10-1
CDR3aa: ASSAQSRANVLT

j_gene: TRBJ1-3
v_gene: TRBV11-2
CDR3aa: ASSPLLGNTIY

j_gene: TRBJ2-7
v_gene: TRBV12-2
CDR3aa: ASRSGGLAGGPASYEQY

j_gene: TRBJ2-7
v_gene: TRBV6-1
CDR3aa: ASNGQGGREQY

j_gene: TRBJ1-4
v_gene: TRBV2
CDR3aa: ASRTINFRGPNEKLF

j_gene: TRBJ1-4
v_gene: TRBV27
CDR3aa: ASSSLQTLLEKLF

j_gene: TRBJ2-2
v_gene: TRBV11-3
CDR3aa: ASSLSGANTGELF

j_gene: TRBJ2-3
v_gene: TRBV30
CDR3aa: AWSVRGPTSTDTQY

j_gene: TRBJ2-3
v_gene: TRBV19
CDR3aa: ATPTLHTDTQY

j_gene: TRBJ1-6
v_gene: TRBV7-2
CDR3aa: ASSPGTGVDYNSPLH

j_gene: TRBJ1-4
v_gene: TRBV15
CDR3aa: ATSRDRGGSNEKLF

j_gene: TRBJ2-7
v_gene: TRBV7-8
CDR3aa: ASRDSGGSYEQY

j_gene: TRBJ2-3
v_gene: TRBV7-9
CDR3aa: ASSLVGKGDTQY

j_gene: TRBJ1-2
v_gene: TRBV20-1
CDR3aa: SAPDSYGYT

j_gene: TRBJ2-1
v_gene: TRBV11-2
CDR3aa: ASSLKTGSSYNEQF

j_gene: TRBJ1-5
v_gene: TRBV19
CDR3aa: ASQDGTEIFQPQH

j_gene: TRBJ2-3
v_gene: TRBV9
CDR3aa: ASSVAAGGTDTQY

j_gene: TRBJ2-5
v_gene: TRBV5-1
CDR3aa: ASSLGLWETQY

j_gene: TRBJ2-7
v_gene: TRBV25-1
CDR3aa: ASSEYSGDEQY

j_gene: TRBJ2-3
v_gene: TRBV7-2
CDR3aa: ASSFGAGRSTDTQY

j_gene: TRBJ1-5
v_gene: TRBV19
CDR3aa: ASMETYLSGGNQPQH

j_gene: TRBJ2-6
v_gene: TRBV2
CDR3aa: ASSEGGRSGANVLT

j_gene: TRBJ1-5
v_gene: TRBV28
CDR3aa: ASGGTPSNQPQH

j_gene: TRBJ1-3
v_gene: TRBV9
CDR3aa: ASSAGNSGNTIY

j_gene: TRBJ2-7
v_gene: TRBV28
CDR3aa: ASRTPGQVLKSYEQY

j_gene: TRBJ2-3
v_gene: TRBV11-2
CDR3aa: ASSLQAGASTDTQY

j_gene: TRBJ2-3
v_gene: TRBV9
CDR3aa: ASSVEHRVTDTQY

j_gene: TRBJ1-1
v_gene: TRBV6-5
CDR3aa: ASSYSTGGTEAF

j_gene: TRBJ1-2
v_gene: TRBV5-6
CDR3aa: ASSLGTGVYYGYT

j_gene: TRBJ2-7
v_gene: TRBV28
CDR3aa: ATLSGGAPYEQY

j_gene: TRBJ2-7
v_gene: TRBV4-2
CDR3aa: ASSQVTGTYGEQY

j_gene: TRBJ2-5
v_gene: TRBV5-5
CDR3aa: ASSLGIQGIQETQY

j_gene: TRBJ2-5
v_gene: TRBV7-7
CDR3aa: ASSAGASGGFQETQY

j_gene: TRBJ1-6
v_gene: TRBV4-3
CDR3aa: ASSRERTSYSPLH

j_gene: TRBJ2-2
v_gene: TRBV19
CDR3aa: ASSIGKVGELF

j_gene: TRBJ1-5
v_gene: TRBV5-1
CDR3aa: ASSARGNPDQPQH

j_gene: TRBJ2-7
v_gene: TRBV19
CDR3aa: ASSLHGPGGQNYEQY

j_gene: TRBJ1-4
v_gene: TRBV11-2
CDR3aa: ASNRNLRDEKLF

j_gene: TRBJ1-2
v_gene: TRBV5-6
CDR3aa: ASSRLTRDRGRNYGYT

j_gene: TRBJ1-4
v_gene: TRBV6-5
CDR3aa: ASRLKPGQGEKLF